Below are 22 T cell receptor beta chains sequenced from a single sample in a study of blood T cells in healthy people across ages. Using a J-beta primer mix together with a sample-barcoded 5' primer, a second PCR was run for about 6 to 11 cycles. TCRdb redid the calling of the 5' RACE reads with MiXCR, one entry per CDR3 protein. The table has about 970,000 distinct CDR3 sequences, 51% seen once. The specimen sequenced was blood. Source of these receptors: a woman aged 55-69 years in good health.

The chain combines TRBV20-1 with TRBJ2-5; D possibly corresponds to TRBD1 (5 bases). The V gene lost 0 bases and the J gene lost 0 bases, with 14 bases spanning the gap. The CDR3 is 16 residues long. The germline V gene has CDR1 DFQATT and CDR2 SNEGSKA (reference sequence). CDR3: CSARDRDRMYQETQYF. The CDR3 DNA reads TGCAGTGCTAGAGACCGAGACAGAATGTACCAAGAGACCCAGTACTTC.

This clonotype was found a few times. The chain recombines TRBV7-2 with TRBJ2-7; maybe TRBD1 (5 bases). The CDR3 sequence is 16 residues long. Germline V gene data show CDR1 as SGHTA and CDR2 as FQGNSA. The V gene lost 3 bases and the J gene lost 3 bases, with 18 bases spanning the gap. Written as DNA, the CDR3 is TGTGCCAGCAGCTTTGTGACAGATGTAATTCGCTACGAGCAGTACTTC. Translation gives CASSFVTDVIRYEQYF.

The rearrangement joins TRBV10-3 to TRBJ2-4; D tentatively fits TRBD1 or TRBD2 (5 bases each). The end of the DNA fits TRBJ2-7 better, so the J call may be wrong. The CDR3 contains 14 residues. Germline assignment: CDR1 ENHRY and CDR2 SYGVKD. The CDR3 DNA follows: TGTGCCATCAGTGAGGAGGGGTTTGGGTACGAGCAGTACTTC. As protein: CAISEEGFGYEQYF.

CDR3 DNA sequence: TGTGCCAGCAGTTACCACCCCCGTAGGAGCGGGAGGGCCGGAGATACGCAGTATTTT. It yields the protein CASSYHPRRSGRAGDTQYF. The rearrangement joins TRBV6-5 to TRBJ2-3, with 10 bases lining up with TRBD2. V lost 2 bases, J lost 5 bases, and 16 bases stayed unmatched. The CDR3 has 19 residues. CDR1 is MNHEY and CDR2 is SVGAGI in the germline V gene.

A few counts support this clonotype. The chain carries TRBV28 and TRBJ1-2, with D unclear. The germline CDR1 and CDR2 sequences are MDHEN and SYDVKM. Trimming pared 5 bases from V and 4 bases from J, leaving 11 bases between. The CDR3 length is 13 residues. In DNA form, the CDR3 reads TGTGCCAGCAGTAGCCAGGTTCGCTATGGCTACACCTTC. This gives the protein CASSSQVRYGYTF.

V is TRBV5-1 and J is TRBJ2-7, with a weak D call TRBD2 (5 bases). The closer fit of TRBJ2-5 to the DNA end suggests the J call may be wrong. CDR1 and CDR2 (germline): SGHRS, YFSETQ. The CDR3 loop spans 14 amino acids. The chain's CDR3 is CASSLGRAEGTQYF. Written as DNA, the CDR3 is TGCGCCAGCAGCTTGGGCCGCGCCGAGGGGACCCAGTACTTC.

This clonotype appeared a single time. This rearrangement joins TRBV5-5 to TRBJ2-3; weak D call: TRBD1 (6 bases). Germline loops: CDR1 SGHKS, CDR2 YYEKEE (reference sequence). V lost 1 base and J 3 bases, leaving 15 bases between the germline ends. The CDR3 totals 16 residues. Written as DNA, the CDR3 is TGTGCCAGCAGCTTGTCCAGGGGTCGAGTAACAGATACGCAGTATTTT. It codes for CASSLSRGRVTDTQYF.

The chain combines TRBV2 with TRBJ2-7; D is unclear. The assigned J gene may be wrong: the sequence end matches TRBJ2-5 better. Germline values: CDR1 SNHLY, CDR2 FYNNEI. CDR3 length: 12 amino acids. CDR3 sequence (DNA): TGTGCCAGCAGTTTGACATGGGAGACCCAGTACTTC. This gives the protein CASSLTWETQYF.

This rearrangement joins TRBV20-1 to TRBJ2-7, with D maybe TRBD2 (5 bases). CDR1 DFQATT and CDR2 SNEGSKA come from the germline V gene (reference sequence). Trimming left V 7 bases short and J 3 bases short, with 19 bases between. There are 14 residues in the CDR3. Here the CDR3 DNA reads TGCAGTGTTATTTCCCGACTATCCGACTACGAGCAGTACTTC. Its translation: CSVISRLSDYEQYF.

This chain links TRBV6-5 with TRBJ2-7; tentatively, D is TRBD2 (5 bases). The CDR3 loop spans 15 amino acids. Germline values: CDR1 MNHEY, CDR2 SVGAGI. V lost 7 bases, J lost 3 bases, and 19 bases lay in between. The CDR3 sequence is CASTTRVRSGYEQYF. The CDR3 DNA sequence: TGTGCCAGCACCACCCGGGTAAGGAGCGGCTACGAGCAGTACTTC.

CDR3 residues: CATSREGGGYNIQYF. The CDR3 bases are TGTGCCACCAGCAGAGAGGGAGGGGGATACAACATTCAGTACTTC. The chain recombines TRBV15 with TRBJ2-7, with a tentative D call TRBD2 (7 bases). The last part of the DNA fits TRBJ2-4 better; the J call may be wrong. The CDR3 length is 15 residues. CDR1 is LNHNV, CDR2 YYDKDF, per germline (reference sequence).

Only a few counts were recorded for this clonotype. V gene TRBV25-1 combines with J gene TRBJ1-6; possible D gene TRBD1, 5 bases. The CDR3 runs 15 residues. Per germline, CDR1 MGHDK and CDR2 SYGVNS. V lost 3 bases to trimming and J lost 7 bases, with 13 bases between them. The CDR3 sequence is CASSEIDRENSPLHF. The DNA for the CDR3 is TGTGCCAGCAGTGAGATCGACAGAGAAAATTCACCCCTCCACTTT.

The chain links TRBV2 to TRBJ2-4; 7 nucleotides agree with TRBD1. The DNA end is a closer match to TRBJ2-7, so the J assignment may be wrong. The CDR3 runs 13 residues. Germline-derived CDR1 and CDR2 are SNHLY and FYNNEI. The CDR3 DNA sequence: TGTGCCAGCAGACGGGGACAGTTCGACGAGCAGTACTTC. Its protein product is CASRRGQFDEQYF.

This clonotype was detected only a few times. This chain uses TRBV28 with TRBJ2-1; a possible D gene is TRBD2 (6 bases). Trimming removed 7 bases from V and 1 base from J, with 14 bases in between. CDR3 length: 15 amino acids. Per the germline V gene, CDR1 is MDHEN and CDR2 is SYDVKM. CDR3: CASNTVAGSYNEQFF. The CDR3, as DNA: TGTGCCAGCAACACAGTCGCGGGATCCTACAATGAGCAGTTCTTC.

This clonotype was detected only once. This chain uses TRBV5-1 with TRBJ1-2, with D possibly being TRBD1 (6 bases). The ends were cut back, 5 bases at V and 0 bases at J, with 11 bases in the middle. Germline CDR1 is SGHRS and CDR2 is YFSETQ. The CDR3 is made up of 14 amino acids. In nucleotides, the CDR3 is TGCGCCAGCAGGCGGACAGATACTAACTATGGCTACACCTTC. Protein product: CASRRTDTNYGYTF.

This chain links TRBV12-3 or TRBV12-4 with TRBJ1-5; no clear D gene. Trimming removed 4 bases at V and 3 bases at J, with 4 bases between. This CDR3 region has 12 residues. The CDR3 nucleotides are TGTGCCAGCAGTTGGCCCAATCAGCCCCAGCATTTT. This encodes CASSWPNQPQHF.

The rearrangement joins TRBV11-2 to TRBJ1-2; 9 positions agree with TRBD1. V lost 5 bases to trimming and J lost 8 bases; unmatched junction nucleotides: 9. The CDR3 loop spans 14 amino acids. Germline V gene sequence: CDR1 SGHAT, CDR2 FQNNGV. For the CDR3, the DNA is TGTGCCAGCAGCACTACCGGGACAGGGTCCGGCTACACCTTC. Protein sequence: CASSTTGTGSGYTF.

Only a few counts were recorded for this clonotype. This sequence joins TRBV5-1 and TRBJ2-7; TRBD2 aligns across 10 bases. The CDR3 length is 15 residues. Germline assignment: CDR1 SGHRS and CDR2 YFSETQ. Trimming removed 4 bases from V and 2 bases from J; junction bases left unmatched: 6. Here the CDR3 reads CASSIGLAATYEQYF. DNA for the CDR3: TGCGCCAGCAGCATAGGACTAGCGGCAACCTACGAGCAGTACTTC.

In this sample, this clonotype turned up a few times. The chain carries TRBV28 and TRBJ2-4, with TRBD1 identical over 11 bases. Trimming took 6 bases from V and 6 from J; bases not matched to a gene: 13. Per the germline V gene, CDR1 is MDHEN and CDR2 is SYDVKM. The length of the CDR3 is 17 residues. The CDR3 nucleotides are TGTGCCAGCAGACCAGATCCGGGACAGGGGGTTAGAAACATTCAGTACTTC. Translated: CASRPDPGQGVRNIQYF.

This clonotype was observed a single time. The chain links TRBV27 to TRBJ2-5, with D tentatively TRBD1 or TRBD2 (6 bases each). The V and J ends lost 6 bases and 4 bases respectively, with 21 bases between them. Germline V gene data show CDR1 as MNHEY and CDR2 as SMNVEV (reference sequence). This CDR3 contains 16 residues. CDR3 loop: CASSLARGRGRETQYF. The CDR3 nucleotides read TGTGCCAGCAGCCTCGCGCGGGGACGGGGGCGAGAGACCCAGTACTTC.

The chain combines TRBV20-1 with TRBJ2-3, with TRBD2 identical over 7 bases. Looked up from germline, CDR1 is DFQATT and CDR2 is SNEGSKA (reference sequence). With 0 bases clipped from V and 3 bases from J, the junction kept 6 bases outside the gene matches. This CDR3 is built from 15 residues. CDR3 sequence: CSARDGRAITDTQYF. The CDR3 bases are TGCAGTGCTAGAGATGGGAGGGCCATAACAGATACGCAGTATTTT.

The genes are TRBV5-1 and TRBJ2-3, with 7 bases identical to TRBD2. Trimming cost V 3 bases and J 2 bases; bases outside gene matches: 3. The CDR3 extends over 14 amino acids. Germline V CDR1 and CDR2: SGHRS, YFSETQ. CDR3 residues: CASSYGLVTDTQYF. CDR3 nucleotide sequence: TGCGCCAGCAGCTACGGACTAGTCACAGATACGCAGTATTTT.